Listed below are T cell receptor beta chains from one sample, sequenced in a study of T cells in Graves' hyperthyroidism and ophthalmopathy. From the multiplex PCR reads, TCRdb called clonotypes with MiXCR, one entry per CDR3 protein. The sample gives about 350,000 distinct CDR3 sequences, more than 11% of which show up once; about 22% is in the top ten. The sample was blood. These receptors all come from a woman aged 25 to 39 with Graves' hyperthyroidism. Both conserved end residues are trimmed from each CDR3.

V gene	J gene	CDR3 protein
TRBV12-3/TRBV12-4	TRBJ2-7	ASRPIQGGYEQY
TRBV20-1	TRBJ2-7	SAGGFAGGPFSEQY
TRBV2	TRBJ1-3	ASRLQDLGNTIY
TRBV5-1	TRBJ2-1	ASSLGGRGGNEEQF
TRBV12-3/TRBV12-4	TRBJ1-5	ASSLSPGQPQH
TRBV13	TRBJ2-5	ASSGREDSQETQY
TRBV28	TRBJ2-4	ASSQYGRATAKNIQY
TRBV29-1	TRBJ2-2	SVEPGQGRTGELF
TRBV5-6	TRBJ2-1	ASSLVSLAGGAGQF
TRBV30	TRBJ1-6	AWSDGLNNSPLH
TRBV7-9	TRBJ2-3	ASSLGRTSGTDTQY
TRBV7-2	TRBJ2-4	ASSLTTGLAKNIQY
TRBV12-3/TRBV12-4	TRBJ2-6	ASSPPRGKHSGANVLT
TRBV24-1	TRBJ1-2	ATSEGDFYGYT
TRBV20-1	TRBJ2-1	SAGSGPRLNEQF
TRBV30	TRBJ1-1	AWSETQNTEAF
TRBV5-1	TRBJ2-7	ASSLDPGTAYEQY
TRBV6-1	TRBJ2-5	ASSEGSGLLKETQY
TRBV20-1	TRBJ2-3	SALRVSGTPDTQY
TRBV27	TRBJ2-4	ASSRDRGSKNIQY
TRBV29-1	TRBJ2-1	SLRTGGMSEQF
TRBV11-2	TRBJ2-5	ASSLDGFDRQQETQY
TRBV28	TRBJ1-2	ASSPLANYGYT
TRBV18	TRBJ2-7	ASSPPMHYEQY
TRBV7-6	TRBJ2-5	ASSLAYSGTETQY
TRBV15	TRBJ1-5	ATNPGQGDQPQH
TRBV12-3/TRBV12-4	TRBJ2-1	ASSSGPGLGYNEQF
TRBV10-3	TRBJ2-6	AISVPLAGLLSGANVLT
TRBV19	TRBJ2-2	ASSKNDRARSTGELF
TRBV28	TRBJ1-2	ASRDGRGSYGYT
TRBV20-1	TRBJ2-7	SARRGEARYEQY
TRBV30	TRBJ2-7	AWTRAHPFYEQY
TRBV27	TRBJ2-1	ASSPVGGSYNEQF
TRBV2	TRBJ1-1	ASSDLGQGKTEAF
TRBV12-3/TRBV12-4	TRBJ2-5	ASNSLGGQTQY
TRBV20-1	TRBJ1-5	SVRTLTHSNQPQH
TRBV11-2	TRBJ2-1	ASSPLSGRAPNEQF
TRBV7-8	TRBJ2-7	ASSPGKSPYEQY
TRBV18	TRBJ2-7	ASSPAGSEQY
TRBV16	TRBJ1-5	ASSYVGGQPQH
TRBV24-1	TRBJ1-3	ATNEPGGTNTIY
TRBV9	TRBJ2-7	ASSVAIGSDEQY
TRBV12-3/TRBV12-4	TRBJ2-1	ASRLTKGAGVYNEQF
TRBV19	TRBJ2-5	ASSIGDQETQY
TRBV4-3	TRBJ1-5	ASSQDHGASNQPQH
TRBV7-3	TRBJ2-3	ASSPGTVFDTDTQY
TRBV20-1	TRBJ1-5	SVLSDSLTGSNQPQH
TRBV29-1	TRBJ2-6	SVATGSGANVLT
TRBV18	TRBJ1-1	ASSPRTGGLNTEAF
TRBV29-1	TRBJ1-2	SVEAASYGYT
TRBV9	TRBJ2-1	ASSPRAWTSDHNEQF
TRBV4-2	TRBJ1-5	ASSQTGTGGQPQH
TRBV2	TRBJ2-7	ATNRGGKGEQY
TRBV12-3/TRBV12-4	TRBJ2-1	ASSWGLAGVGEQF